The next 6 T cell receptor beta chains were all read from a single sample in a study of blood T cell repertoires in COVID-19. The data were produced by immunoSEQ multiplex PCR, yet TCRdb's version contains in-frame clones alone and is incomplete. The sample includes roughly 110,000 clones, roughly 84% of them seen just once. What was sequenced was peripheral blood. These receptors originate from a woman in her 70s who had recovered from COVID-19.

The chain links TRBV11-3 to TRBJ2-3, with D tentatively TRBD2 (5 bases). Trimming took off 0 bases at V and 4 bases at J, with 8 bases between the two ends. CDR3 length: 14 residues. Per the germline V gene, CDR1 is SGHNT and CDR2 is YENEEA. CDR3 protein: CASSLDPDSDTQYF. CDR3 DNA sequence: TGTGCCAGCAGCTTAGATCCGGACTCAGATACGCAGTATTTT.

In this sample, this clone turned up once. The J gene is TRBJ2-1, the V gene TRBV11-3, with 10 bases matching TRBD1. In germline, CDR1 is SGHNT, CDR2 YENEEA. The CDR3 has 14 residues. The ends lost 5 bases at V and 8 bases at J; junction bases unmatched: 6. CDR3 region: CASSGGQGTDEQFF. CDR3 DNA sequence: TGTGCCAGCAGCGGGGGACAGGGGACCGATGAGCAGTTCTTC.

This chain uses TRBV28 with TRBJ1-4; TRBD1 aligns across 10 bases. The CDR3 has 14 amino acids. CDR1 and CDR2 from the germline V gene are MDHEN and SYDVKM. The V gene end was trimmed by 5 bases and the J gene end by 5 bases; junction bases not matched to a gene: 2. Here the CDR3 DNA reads TGTGCCAGCAGTCCGGACAGGGGGAATGAAAAACTGTTTTTT. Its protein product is CASSPDRGNEKLFF.

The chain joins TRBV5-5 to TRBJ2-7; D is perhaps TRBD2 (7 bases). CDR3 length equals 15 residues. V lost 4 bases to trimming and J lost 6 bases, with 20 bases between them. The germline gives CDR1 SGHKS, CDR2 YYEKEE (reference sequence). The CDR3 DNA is TGTGCCAGCAGCACGCTAACGGGGGGCCGAGGCGAGCAGTACTTC. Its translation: CASSTLTGGRGEQYF.

The chain's CDR3 is CASSFSLAGVAKNIQYF. The CDR3 bases are TGTGCCAGCAGCTTCTCCCTAGCGGGGGTTGCCAAAAACATTCAGTACTTC. This rearrangement joins TRBV7-9 to TRBJ2-4, with TRBD2 identical over 10 bases. V shed 3 bases and J 1 base; nucleotides not matched to a gene: 6. The CDR3 sequence is 17 residues long. From germline, CDR1 is SEHNR and CDR2 FQNEAQ (reference sequence).

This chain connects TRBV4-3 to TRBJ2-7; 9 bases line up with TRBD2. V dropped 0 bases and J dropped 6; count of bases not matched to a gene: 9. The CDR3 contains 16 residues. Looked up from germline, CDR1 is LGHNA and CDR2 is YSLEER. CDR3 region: CASSQDLGLAGTEQYF. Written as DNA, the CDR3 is TGCGCCAGCAGCCAAGATTTAGGCCTAGCGGGGACCGAGCAGTACTTC.